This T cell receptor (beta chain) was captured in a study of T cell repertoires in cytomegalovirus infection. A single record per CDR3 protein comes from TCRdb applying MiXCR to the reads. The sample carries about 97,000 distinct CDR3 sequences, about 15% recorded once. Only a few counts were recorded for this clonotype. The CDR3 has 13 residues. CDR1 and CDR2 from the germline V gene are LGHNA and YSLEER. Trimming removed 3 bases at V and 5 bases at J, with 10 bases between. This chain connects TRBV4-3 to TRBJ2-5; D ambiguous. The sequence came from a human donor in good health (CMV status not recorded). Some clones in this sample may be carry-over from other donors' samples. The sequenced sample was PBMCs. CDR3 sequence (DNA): TGCGCCAGCAGCCAGGGCGGTGGGGAGACCCAGTACTTC. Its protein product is CASSQGGGETQYF.